Following are 17 T cell receptor beta chains from one sample sequenced in a study of human CD4 T cells and Enterobacteriaceae. The memory gate held CD4+ cells that were not CD45RA+CCR7+CD95- naive cells, over 95% pure. Method: immunoSEQ multiplex PCR; TCRdb's copy keeps in-frame clones and lacks some. The repertoire has about 27,000 clones, 70% to 90% of them found once; the top ten carry around 0.96%. Sequenced material: memory CD4+ T cells from blood. The receptor source for this set is a human donor in good health.

The gene calls are TRBV7-2 and TRBJ2-2; the D gene is possibly TRBD2 (5 bases). V lost 2 bases to trimming and J lost 1 base, with 11 bases between them. The CDR3 loop spans 16 amino acids. From germline, CDR1 is SGHTA and CDR2 FQGNSA. DNA of the CDR3: TGTGCCAGCAGCTTAATAGGGAGTATGAACACCGGGGAGCTGTTTTTT. Amino acids: CASSLIGSMNTGELFF.

V is TRBV7-2 and J is TRBJ2-5, with D tentatively TRBD1 (6 bases). The CDR3 is made up of 13 amino acids. Trimming left V 7 bases short and J 7 bases short, with 16 bases between. Germline CDR1 and CDR2: SGHTA and FQGNSA. In DNA form, the CDR3 reads TGTGCCAGCAAACTTCCCGGGACATGGACCCAGTACTTC. Its protein is CASKLPGTWTQYF.

The chain has TRBV21-1 and TRBJ1-1. TRBV21-1 counts as a pseudogene. This CDR3 comprises 16 residues. For the CDR3, the DNA is TGTGCCAGCAGCTGCCTGGTCGGTGCGGTGAACACTGAAGCTTTCTTT. It translates to CASSCLVGAVNTEAFF.

V is TRBV7-8 and J is TRBJ2-5; no clear D. The end of the DNA aligns better with TRBJ2-7, so the J call may be wrong. Germline assignment: CDR1 SGHVS and CDR2 FQNEAQ. This CDR3 is built from 15 residues. The CDR3 nucleotides are TGTGCCAGCAGCCTAATCGACACCGCTTCCTACGAGCAGTACTTC. This gives the protein CASSLIDTASYEQYF.

The table lists this clone with a count of one. The CDR3 is CASSPSDRDLAKNIQYF. The CDR3 DNA is TGCGCCAGCAGCCCCAGCGACAGGGACCTAGCCAAAAACATTCAGTACTTC. The J gene is TRBJ2-4, the V gene TRBV5-1, with TRBD1 identical over 7 bases. Unmatched junction bases numbered 10, after V lost 4 bases and J lost 0 bases. The CDR3 sequence is 17 residues long. Germline V CDR1 and CDR2: SGHRS, YFSETQ.

V gene TRBV30 combines with J gene TRBJ2-6; D is unresolved. Trimming left V 0 bases short and J 0 bases short, with 9 bases between. The CDR3 runs 16 residues. The V gene's germline CDR1 is GTSNPN and CDR2 SVGIG (reference sequence). CDR3 amino acids: CAWSVLTVSGANVLTF. The CDR3 region has the DNA TGTGCCTGGAGTGTACTAACGGTCTCTGGGGCCAACGTCCTGACTTTC.

The V gene is TRBV19, the J gene TRBJ2-6, with TRBD1 matching over 7 bases. Trimming removed 0 bases from V and 4 bases from J; junction bases left unmatched: 6. Per the germline V gene, CDR1 is LNHDA and CDR2 is SQIVND (reference sequence). The CDR3 sequence is 17 residues long. The CDR3 DNA reads as TGTGCCAGTAGTATAGATGCCACAGGGGTCGGGGCCAACGTCCTGACTTTC. Translated, it gives CASSIDATGVGANVLTF.

The chain links TRBV7-2 to TRBJ2-7; D is unclear. This CDR3 contains 14 residues. The V gene lost 7 bases and the J gene lost 2 bases, with 15 bases spanning the gap. From germline, CDR1 is SGHTA and CDR2 FQGNSA. CDR3: CASMFLPGPYEQYF. The CDR3 DNA sequence: TGTGCCAGCATGTTCCTCCCTGGGCCCTACGAGCAGTACTTC.

The CDR3 sequence: CASSSQGLNGYTF. The CDR3 DNA reads as TGTGCCAGCAGCTCCCAGGGCCTCAATGGCTACACCTTC. V is TRBV7-9 and J is TRBJ1-2; tentative D call: TRBD1 (5 bases). Germline V CDR1 and CDR2: SEHNR, FQNEAQ (reference sequence). The CDR3 has 13 residues. V lost 4 bases and J 6 bases, leaving 12 bases between the germline ends.

The V call is TRBV29-1, the J call TRBJ1-2; the D is unclear. CDR1 is SQVTM and CDR2 is ANQGSEA in the germline V gene. There are 12 residues in the CDR3. CDR3 nucleotides: TGCAGTGCGGACTCTTCCCTTGGAGGCTACACCTTC. Translated, it gives CSADSSLGGYTF.

As for this clone: The junction departs from the called germline gene at one end, perhaps through a read error. The rearrangement links TRBV5-1 to TRBJ2-7, with unresolved D. The CDR3 extends over 10 amino acids. In germline, CDR1 is SGHRS, CDR2 YFSETQ. For the CDR3, the DNA is TGCGCCAGCAGGGTGCACCCCAGTGGCTTC. Translating gives CASRVHPSGF.

This clone was observed a few times. This chain connects TRBV4-1 to TRBJ2-5, with 13 positions matching TRBD2. Germline CDR1 is MGHRA and CDR2 is YSYEKL. The V and J ends lost 0 bases and 5 bases, in that order; junction bases with no gene match: 6. This CDR3 comprises 17 residues. The CDR3 region has the DNA TGCGCCAGCAGCCAAGACCGGACTAGCGGGAGTCAGGAGACCCAGTACTTC. It encodes CASSQDRTSGSQETQYF.

The chain uses TRBV18 and TRBJ1-2, with 7 bases matching TRBD1. This CDR3 has 15 residues. CDR1 and CDR2 from the germline V gene are KGHSH and LQKENI. After removal of 6 bases from V and 5 bases from J, the junction contained 12 bases not matched to a gene. The CDR3, as DNA: TGTGCCAGCTCTTCCGGACAGGAGCGTGGGTATGGCTACACCTTC. Translating it yields CASSSGQERGYGYTF. Drawing the rest from reference TRBV18 and TRBJ1-2, the complete variable domain is NAGVMQNPRHLVRRRGQEARLRCSPMKGHSHVYWYRQLPEEGLKFMVYLQKENIIDESGMPKERFSAEFPKEGPSILRIQQVVRGDSAAYFCASSSGQERGYGYTFGSGTRLTVV.

V usage is TRBV7-8 and J usage is TRBJ2-2, with 7 positions matching TRBD1. The CDR3 is made up of 14 amino acids. V was clipped by 5 bases and J by 1 base; unmatched bases: 1. CDR1 and CDR2 (germline): SGHVS, FQNEAQ. The chain's CDR3 is CASSTGVNTGELFF. CDR3 sequence (DNA): TGTGCCAGCAGCACAGGGGTGAACACCGGGGAGCTGTTTTTT. Variable domain in full (rest from reference TRBV7-8 and TRBJ2-2): GAGVSQSPRYKVAKRGQDVALRCDPISGHVSLFWYQQALGQGPEFLTYFQNEAQLDKSGLPSDRFFAERPEGSVSTLKIQRTQQEDSAVYLCASSTGVNTGELFFGEGSRLTVL.

This chain uses TRBV5-1 with TRBJ2-7; TRBD2 matches 11 bases. Germline V CDR1 and CDR2: SGHRS, YFSETQ. V lost 3 bases and J lost 2; bases outside the gene matches: 4. The CDR3 runs to 15 residues. The chain's CDR3 is CASSSLSGRAYEQYF. CDR3 nucleotide sequence: TGCGCCAGCAGCTCTCTTAGCGGGAGGGCCTACGAGCAGTACTTC.

V is TRBV5-1 and J is TRBJ1-2; TRBD1 matches 8 bases. CDR3 length: 16 residues. The germline V gene encodes CDR1 SGHRS and CDR2 YFSETQ. The ends lost 0 bases at V and 4 bases at J; junction bases unmatched: 8. The CDR3: CASSLALDRVTYGYTF. The CDR3 DNA sequence: TGCGCCAGCAGCTTGGCTTTGGACAGGGTTACCTATGGCTACACCTTC.

The chain couples TRBV28 to TRBJ2-3; D is unresolved. The germline gives CDR1 MDHEN, CDR2 SYDVKM. The CDR3 runs to 15 residues. Deletions cut 6 bases from V and 3 bases from J, with 16 bases between. The CDR3 here is CASSLTTVGTDTQYF. DNA for the CDR3: TGTGCCAGCAGCCTCACCACAGTCGGAACAGATACGCAGTATTTT.